This entry describes one TCR beta chain. What antigen it recognizes has not been identified. Within one base of it there is no much larger clone, and no base qualities were kept. CDR1 and CDR2 are drawn from the germline V gene (reference sequence): MNHEY, SMNVEV. Measured from the cysteine to the phenylalanine, the CDR3 is 20 residues long. Kept here is only the CDR3 DNA, which spans 60 bases and is read in frame from base 1. V has 5 bases trimmed and J has 1 base trimmed; junction bases matching no gene number 18. This entry belongs to a study of beta chain features in type 1 diabetes listed by TCRdb under 2018. Looking at the study overall: Mean age, gender distribution, total cell number and subset yield were not different between patients and healthy donors. Naive and central memory subsets were obtained from all 30 or so donors, but regulatory and stem cell-like memory subsets were isolated from only 8 patients and roughly 8 healthy donors. In the study, recently diagnosed type 1 diabetes patients and matched healthy donors were compared on the TCRB repertoires of their sorted circulating CD4+ T cell subsets. A total of approximately 100,000,000 sorted cells were examined across all samples, and the number of cells per subset was strongly correlated with RNA yield. Broad study findings and their caveats: Shorter templates might have been favored by PCR, but patient and control samples were amplified and corrected together, so both groups would have been affected equally by any skew. At VDJ recombination sites, type 1 diabetes patients had fewer insertions and more deleted nucleotides, which implies abnormalities in thymic rearrangement. Naive, central memory and regulatory TCRB repertoires appeared to be more similar among patients than among healthy donors. Sequencing cDNA rather than genomic DNA could over-represent highly expressing activated cells, although activation and CD3 levels did not differ between groups. HLA sub-analyses involved small numbers of individuals, so any influence of HLA type on TCRB rearrangement remained unresolved. Type 1 diabetes patients showed a moderate but significant shortening of TCRB CDR3 length in all four CD4+ subsets.

The High Capacity cDNA Reverse Transcription Kit was used to reverse transcribe all of the isolated RNA, meaning that expressed TCRB transcripts were what got sequenced. Deep immunoSEQ sequencing was performed on naive, central memory and regulatory T cell samples, with an average of around 3.4 million total reads per sample. Sorted cells were lysed in RLT buffer, and RNA was extracted using DNase-treated RNeasy Micro or Mini kits according to cell number. Each cell subset was processed on its own to prevent cross-contamination, while patient and healthy donor samples were processed together. Using the immunoSEQ multiplex PCR, TCRB sequences were amplified from cDNA into 87-bp fragments spanning the CDR3 region. Sequencing of the amplicons was done on the Illumina HiSeq platform. Per the source publication's procedure: Synthetic template baselines were used to correct PCR bias computationally, reads within Hamming distance 2 were collapsed, and singletons that could not be merged were discarded. Reads were aligned against IMGT so that V, D and J genes, CDR3 length and insertions or deletions at six rearrangement sites could be assigned. Within each subset, clonotype counts were normalized to sorted cell number, after which true diversity and Gini coefficients were computed with the tcR R package. Repertoire sharing was quantified using the overlap coefficient calculated on TCRB nucleotide sequences. Out-of-frame TCRB sequences from naive cells were analyzed as a proxy for the pre-selection repertoire. Entries here come from immuneACCESS through TCRdb and include only in-frame sequences with V and J called. Some clones fail to appear in such tables; in the studies checked, an unresolved V gene covers under half of the shortfall, and the cause of the remainder is unknown. V and J calls and clone size follow that table, whereas D and trimming were derived from the DNA. The sample table shows under 250,000 clones, and roughly 14% are seen once. The biggest ten clones account for roughly 0.02% of the sample.

Each donor gave one peripheral blood draw, about 100 mL on average, collected into heparinised tubes. A BD FACSAria II was used to sort naive, central memory, regulatory and stem cell-like memory CD4+ T cells with a panel that included CD45RO, CCR7, CD25, CD127, CD95 and CD27. All sorted populations exceeded 95% purity. PBMCs were isolated immediately by Lymphoprep density gradient centrifugation and stained directly without culture. Samples were stained and sorted in pairs, with one healthy donor and one patient per experiment, so that batch effects were minimized. Recombination linked TRBV27 to TRBJ2-3; 10 central nucleotides agree with TRBD2. The specimen sequenced was naive CD4+ T cells from blood. Interpreted using the paper, the cell subset or site label stands for: true naive CD4+ T cells. The receptor's source is a young man with type 1 diabetes. The DNA is TGTGCCAGCAGTCCCCGAGGTAGCGGGAGGCCCCTTCCCCGCACAGATACGCAGTATTTT. Its protein product is CASSPRGSGRPLPRTDTQYF.